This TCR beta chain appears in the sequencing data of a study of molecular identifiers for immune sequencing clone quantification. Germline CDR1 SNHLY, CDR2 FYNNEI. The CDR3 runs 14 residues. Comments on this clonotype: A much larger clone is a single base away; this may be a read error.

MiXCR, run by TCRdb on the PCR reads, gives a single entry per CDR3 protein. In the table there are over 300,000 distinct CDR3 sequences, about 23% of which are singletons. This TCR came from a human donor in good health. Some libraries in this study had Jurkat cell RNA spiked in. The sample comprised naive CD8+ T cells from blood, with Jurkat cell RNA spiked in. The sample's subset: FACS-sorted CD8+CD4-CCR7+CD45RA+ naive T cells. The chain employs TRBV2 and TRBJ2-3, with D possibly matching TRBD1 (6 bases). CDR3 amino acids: CAGHRDTLTDAQYF. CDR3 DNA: TGTGCCGGTCACCGGGACACTCTCACAGATGCGCAGTATTTT.